The subject of this entry is one T cell receptor beta chain. No antigen is known for it. Only in-frame clones appear in the TCRdb table, and some are missing; sequencing was by immunoSEQ multiplex PCR. The sample contains about 600,000 clones, less than 97% of which appear only once. This sample is part of a study of shared clonotypes between healthy human individuals. About the study: Per donor, CD8 memory used one plate, CD8 naive used two, CD4 memory used three and CD4 naive used three.

Study-wide points: Estimated clonotype richness was generally higher in naive than memory subsets. Incomplete sequencing of sorted subsets was indicated by rarefaction despite large depth.

The V gene lost 3 bases and the J gene lost 6 bases, with 5 bases spanning the gap. CDR1 is LNHNV and CDR2 is YYDKDF in the germline V gene (reference sequence). There are 12 residues in the CDR3. Selected positively for CCR7 and CD45RO-negative, naive CD8 cells excluded terminally differentiated effector memory CD45RA+ cells. Sequenced: naive CD8+ T cells sorted from blood. The sequence came from a woman between 25 and 40 years old in good health. The V call is TRBV15, the J call TRBJ2-2; no clear D. CDR3 DNA: TGTGCCACCAGCAGCCGGGCCGGGGAGCTGTTTTTT. Residues: CATSSRAGELFF.